The subject of this entry is one TCR beta chain. Its antigen is as yet unknown. 5'RACE primed at constant segments yielded TCR alpha and TCR beta cDNA libraries bearing sample barcodes and UMIs. In TCRdb, the 5' RACE reads were re-called with MiXCR into one record per CDR3 protein. Among 300,000 to 400,000 distinct CDR3 sequences listed, roughly 20% were seen once. The CDR3 sequence is 17 residues long. From germline, CDR1 is DFQATT and CDR2 SNEGSKA (reference sequence). Trimming cost V 4 bases and J 3 bases; bases outside gene matches: 15. The entry originates in a study of T-cell memory formation after mild COVID-19. On the study more broadly: Among the donors, TCR clusters were largely specific to each donor.

General observations from the study: CD8+ contracting clones occupied EMRA, while CD4+ ones occupied mainly CM and EM. Pre-infection memory contained some responding clones, which suggested that cross-reactive memory had joined.

This TCR was recovered from an adult woman who had mild COVID-19 (a few samples of this study predate the infection). Cell type and time point are not known. The sequenced material came from PBMCs or a T cell subset sorted from them (not recorded which). The rearrangement joins TRBV20-1 to TRBJ2-1; 7 bases match TRBD2. The chain's CDR3 is CSAIISKRGGFYNEQFF. The CDR3 nucleotides are TGCAGTGCTATCATAAGTAAAAGGGGAGGGTTCTACAATGAGCAGTTCTTC.